This T cell receptor (beta chain) was recovered during a study of human T cells and chemical hapten exposure. Study findings and constraints: Sensitization with DPC brought no change to TCRs above 1 in 1000 in frequency.

A few counts support this clonotype. The antigen is not known. Time point indicated: pre-sensitization, week 0. Treatment of the sample: therapeutic diphenylcyclopropenone sensitization with weekly scalp DPC. Blood collection happened ahead of applying each patch test. There are 15 residues in the CDR3. Germline CDR1 is MNHEY and CDR2 is SVGAGI. V was clipped by 2 bases and J by 8 bases, with 16 bases between them. The library tagged individual cDNA molecules with unique molecular identifiers. In TCRdb, the RACE reads were re-called with MiXCR into one record per CDR3 protein. The top ten hold about 1.2% of the sample, which has about 290,000 distinct CDR3 sequences, 7.7% seen once.

The receptor comes from a man between 18 and 35 years old with alopecia areata. Some clones in this sample may be carry-over from other donors' samples. The material was whole blood, obtained in connection with sensitization to the hapten diphenylcyclopropenone (DPC). The chain employs TRBV6-5 and TRBJ1-5; maybe TRBD1 (5 bases). The DNA of the CDR3 is TGTGCCAGCAGTTACGATACAGCCGGGGGTGAGCCCCAGCATTTT. Translated: CASSYDTAGGEPQHF.